These 29 T cell receptor beta chains were all obtained from the same sample, sequenced in a study of cytomegalovirus exposure and HLA in healthy donors. PCR employed 60 Vbeta and 13 Jbeta primers. Some clones are missing from TCRdb's copy, which holds only in-frame ones; the method was immunoSEQ multiplex PCR. The sample has some 140,000 clones, roughly 83% seen once. Material: PBMCs. These receptors originate from a man between 25 and 39 years old in good health and CMV-seropositive.

This clone appeared a few times. J is TRBJ1-1 and V is TRBV12-5; the D gene is possibly TRBD1 (6 bases). The germline V gene encodes CDR1 LGHNT and CDR2 FRNRAP. The V and J ends lost 6 bases and 6 bases respectively, with 23 bases between them. The CDR3 runs to 16 residues. This chain's CDR3 is CASGLPPGQYSPEAFF. The DNA for the CDR3 is TGTGCTAGTGGCCTTCCCCCGGGACAATACTCCCCTGAAGCTTTCTTT.

Note on this clone: An end of the junction differs from the germline gene, which may be a read error. The chain links TRBV10-3 to TRBJ1-6; D is ambiguous. The CDR3 has 12 amino acids. CDR1 and CDR2 (germline): ENHRY, SYGVKD. CDR3 nucleotide sequence: TGTGCCATCAGTGAGTCGGGCCTTTCGAAGGCCTTT. Its protein is CAISESGLSKAF.

The genes are TRBV28 and TRBJ1-5, with TRBD1 identical over 9 bases. J gave up 5 bases and V 8 bases, and 7 bases lay outside the gene matches. Germline V CDR1 and CDR2: MDHEN, SYDVKM. This CDR3 has 14 residues. CDR3: CASLQGARDQPQHF. In nucleotides, the CDR3 is TGTGCCAGCTTACAGGGGGCCAGGGATCAGCCCCAGCATTTT. The whole variable domain, remainder taken from reference TRBV28 and TRBJ1-5, is DVKVTQSSRYLVKRTGEKVFLECVQDMDHENMFWYRQDPGLGLRLIYFSYDVKMKEKGDIPEGYSVSREKKERFSLILESASTNQTSMYLCASLQGARDQPQHFGDGTRLSIL.

This sequence joins TRBV7-3 and TRBJ2-1; 8 positions match TRBD2. The CDR3 contains 17 residues. Germline trimming cut 5 bases from V and 6 bases from J; bases unmatched to any gene: 15. Germline-derived CDR1 and CDR2 are SGHTA and FQGTGA. DNA of the CDR3: TGTGCCAGCAGCCCCCGTCCCGGGAGGGCGGGACGCAATGAGCAGTTCTTC. Amino acid sequence: CASSPRPGRAGRNEQFF.

The genes are TRBV10-2 and TRBJ2-7, with 8 bases aligning to TRBD2. Per germline, CDR1 WSHSY and CDR2 SAAADI. J gave up 3 bases and V 7 bases, and 8 bases lay outside the gene matches. This CDR3 is 14 amino acids long. CDR3 nucleotide sequence: TGCGCCAGCACGGTCCCAGCGGGAGTCTACGAGCAGTACTTC. Its protein is CASTVPAGVYEQYF.

This chain uses TRBV7-3 with TRBJ2-3; 8 bases are a match to TRBD1. Per germline, CDR1 SGHTA and CDR2 FQGTGA. V lost 5 bases to trimming and J lost 4 bases; unmatched junction nucleotides: 8. The CDR3 runs to 15 residues. The CDR3 coding sequence is TGTGCCAGCAGCGGAGACAGGGGTTCTTCAGATACGCAGTATTTT. It specifies CASSGDRGSSDTQYF.

The chain has TRBV7-9 and TRBJ1-2, with D hard to call. The ends were cut back, 0 bases at V and 5 bases at J, with 13 bases in the middle. Per germline, CDR1 SEHNR and CDR2 FQNEAQ (reference sequence). The CDR3 is 15 amino acids. Here the CDR3 DNA reads TGTGCCAGCAGCTTAGCCCCAGCCACTAGTTATGGCTACACCTTC. This sequence encodes CASSLAPATSYGYTF.

This chain links TRBV5-8 with TRBJ2-1; TRBD1 agrees at 8 bases. Germline lookup yields CDR1 SGHTS and CDR2 YDEGEE. V was clipped by 8 bases and J by 5 bases; unmatched bases: 15. This CDR3 is 16 amino acids long. The CDR3 coding sequence is TGTGCCAGGCGAGGTACCGGACAGGGTATGAACAATGAGCAGTTCTTC. Protein product: CARRGTGQGMNNEQFF. The full variable domain, with the rest looked up from reference TRBV5-8 and TRBJ2-1, is EAGVTQSPTHLIKTRGQQATLRCSPISGHTSVYWYQQALGLGLQFLLWYDEGEERNRGNFPPRFSGRQFPNYSSELNVNALELEDSALYLCARRGTGQGMNNEQFFGPGTRLTVL.

This chain connects TRBV10-1 to TRBJ1-2; D unclear. CDR3 length: 12 amino acids. Trimming took 5 bases from V and 5 from J, leaving 9 bases between them. Germline V gives CDR1 WNHNN, CDR2 SYGVQD (reference sequence). This CDR3 is CASSPHSYGYTF. The CDR3 DNA follows: TGCGCCAGCAGTCCTCACTCGTATGGCTACACCTTC.

The chain uses TRBV4-2 and TRBJ1-6; D is uncertain. This CDR3 comprises 16 residues. Trimming removed 4 bases from V and 6 bases from J, with 16 bases in between. Germline V gene sequence: CDR1 LGHNA, CDR2 YNFKEQ. The CDR3 DNA reads TGTGCCAGCAGCCTTGGTGAGTCGAGGTCTAATTCACCCCTCCACTTT. The encoded protein is CASSLGESRSNSPLHF.

This clone has a handful of counts. The rearrangement links TRBV7-2 to TRBJ1-4; D may be TRBD1 (6 bases). The CDR3 totals 15 residues. The ends were cut back, 5 bases at V and 6 bases at J, with 16 bases in the middle. Germline V gives CDR1 SGHTA, CDR2 FQGNSA. The CDR3 DNA follows: TGTGCCAGCAGCGGCCGGGGGGGGCGTTATGAAAAACTGTTTTTT. This sequence encodes CASSGRGGRYEKLFF.

J is TRBJ1-1 and V is TRBV7-9; tentatively, D is TRBD1 (5 bases). Germline loops: CDR1 SEHNR, CDR2 FQNEAQ (reference sequence). This CDR3 spans 13 amino acids. V was clipped by 4 bases and J by 4 bases, with 10 bases between them. For the CDR3, the DNA is TGTGCCAGCAGCTCATCAGGGTTCACTGAAGCTTTCTTT. Residues: CASSSSGFTEAFF.

A note on this clone: One end of the junction fails to match germline, which may point to a read error. The genes are TRBV6-6 and TRBJ1-5; TRBD1 aligns across 8 bases. The CDR3 has 14 amino acids. Per the germline V gene, CDR1 is MNHNY and CDR2 is SVGAGI (reference sequence). The CDR3 loop reads CASSREQGVQPRHF. CDR3 DNA: TGTGCCAGCAGTCGCGAACAGGGGGTACAGCCCCGGCATTTT.

V usage is TRBV4-1 and J usage is TRBJ2-3; 9 bases fit TRBD2. J lost 2 bases, V lost 6 bases, and 9 bases had no gene match. Germline CDR1 and CDR2: MGHRA and YSYEKL. CDR3 length: 16 amino acids. The CDR3 DNA sequence: TGCGCCAGCAGTCCCTTCGAGCGGGGGGTCACAGATACGCAGTATTTT. Amino acid sequence: CASSPFERGVTDTQYF.

In DNA form, the CDR3 reads TGTGCCAGTCGGGACGGGAGCCAAGAGACCCAGTACTTC. Its protein is CASRDGSQETQYF. The chain combines TRBV19 with TRBJ2-5, with D possibly TRBD2 on 6 matching bases. V lost 8 bases, J lost 1 base, and 11 bases lay in between. Germline loops: CDR1 LNHDA, CDR2 SQIVND (reference sequence). CDR3 size: 13 residues.

This chain uses TRBV5-8 with TRBJ2-3; D is uncertain. The V gene's germline CDR1 is SGHTS and CDR2 YDEGEE. Trimming took off 4 bases at V and 5 bases at J, with 8 bases between the two ends. CDR3 size: 12 residues. This CDR3 is CASSPKQDTQYF. The CDR3 nucleotides are TGTGCCAGCAGCCCAAAGCAAGATACGCAGTATTTT.

CDR3 loop: CSAPGGTEAFF. The CDR3 bases are TGCAGTGCGCCGGGGGGCACTGAAGCTTTCTTT. The chain is built from TRBV20-1 and TRBJ1-1, with D tentatively TRBD1 (5 bases). The CDR3 sequence is 11 residues long. CDR1 is DFQATT, CDR2 SNEGSKA, per germline (reference sequence). Trimming stripped 6 bases from V and 4 bases from J, with 9 bases between.

The J gene is TRBJ1-5, the V gene TRBV28; TRBD1 is a possible D gene (5 bases). The CDR3 is 16 residues long. Trimming shortened V by 7 bases and J by 2 bases, and 18 bases separated the two germline ends. Germline assignment: CDR1 MDHEN and CDR2 SYDVKM. The CDR3 DNA follows: TGTGCCAGCACCTGGGGGGGAAGGGTCGGCAATCAGCCCCAGCATTTT. Amino acids: CASTWGGRVGNQPQHF.

This clone has a handful of counts. J is TRBJ2-7 and V is TRBV11-2, with D maybe TRBD2 (5 bases). V dropped 8 bases and J dropped 0 bases, with 11 bases sitting between them. The CDR3 totals 13 residues. Per germline, CDR1 SGHAT and CDR2 FQNNGV. The CDR3 DNA reads TGTGCCAGCGGGAGTACGAGCTCCTACGAGCAGTACTTC. Its protein is CASGSTSSYEQYF.

This clone appeared a single time. The genes are TRBV7-9 and TRBJ1-1; tentatively, D is TRBD1 (5 bases). This CDR3 region has 14 residues. Trimming took 0 bases from V and 5 from J, leaving 10 bases between them. CDR1 and CDR2 (germline): SEHNR, FQNEAQ (reference sequence). The CDR3 loop reads CASSLAGAGTEAFF. For the CDR3, the DNA is TGTGCCAGCAGCTTAGCAGGGGCGGGAACTGAAGCTTTCTTT.

The rearrangement joins TRBV7-6 to TRBJ1-3, with D possibly TRBD1 on 5 matching bases. The CDR3 is 15 residues long. Germline CDR1 and CDR2: SGHVS and FNYEAQ. Between the trimmed V and J ends, which lost 4 bases and 2 bases, there was a span of 12 bases. CDR3 protein: CASSSSQAAGNTIYF. In nucleotides, the CDR3 is TGTGCCAGCAGCTCCTCACAGGCGGCTGGAAACACCATATATTTT.

The V gene is TRBV7-2, the J gene TRBJ2-7, with 7 bases matching TRBD1. V was pared by 4 bases and J by 9 bases, with 15 bases of the junction left unmatched. The germline CDR1 and CDR2 sequences are SGHTA and FQGNSA. The CDR3 contains 15 residues. The CDR3 DNA is TGTGCCAGCAGCTCTCCCCGGGACAGATCGTTGGGGCAGTACTTC. Protein: CASSSPRDRSLGQYF. Using reference TRBV7-2 and TRBJ2-7 for the parts outside the CDR3, the full variable domain is GAGVSQSPSNKVTEKGKDVELRCDPISGHTALYWYRQSLGQGLEFLIYFQGNSAPDKSGLPSDRFSAERTGGSVSTLTIQRTQQEDSAVYLCASSSPRDRSLGQYFGPGTRLTVT.

V usage is TRBV5-4 and J usage is TRBJ2-1, with D perhaps matching TRBD2 (7 bases). Germline-derived CDR1 and CDR2 are SGHNT and YYREEE (reference sequence). The CDR3 covers 14 residues. V was shortened by 3 bases and J by 4 bases, with 11 bases between the two germline ends. CDR3 DNA sequence: TGTGCCAGCAGCTCGGGGGGCGAATACAATGAGCAGTTCTTC. Amino acids: CASSSGGEYNEQFF.

This chain uses TRBV7-8 with TRBJ2-3, with 9 bases matching TRBD2. Trimming at V came to 5 bases and at J to 2 bases, leaving 8 bases not matched to a gene. CDR1 and CDR2 (germline): SGHVS, FQNEAQ. The CDR3 sequence is 16 residues long. This CDR3 is CASSRRSSGDTDTQYF. Here the CDR3 DNA reads TGTGCCAGCAGCCGGCGCTCTAGCGGGGACACAGATACGCAGTATTTT. Based on the CDR3 plus reference TRBV7-8 and TRBJ2-3, the full variable domain is GAGVSQSPRYKVAKRGQDVALRCDPISGHVSLFWYQQALGQGPEFLTYFQNEAQLDKSGLPSDRFFAERPEGSVSTLKIQRTQQEDSAVYLCASSRRSSGDTDTQYFGPGTRLTVL.

The V and J genes are TRBV10-3 and TRBJ2-1, with TRBD2 as a possible D gene (7 bases). V dropped 2 bases and J dropped 0 bases, with 11 bases sitting between them. This CDR3 contains 16 residues. CDR1 is ENHRY, CDR2 SYGVKD, per germline. CDR3 in amino acids: CAISERGASSYNEQFF. The CDR3 DNA reads as TGTGCCATCAGTGAGCGGGGGGCTAGCTCCTACAATGAGCAGTTCTTC.

This clone was detected ten times or more. This chain joins TRBV7-9 and TRBJ1-1; 7 positions agree with TRBD1. V dropped 5 bases and J dropped 1; count of bases not matched to a gene: 7. CDR3 length: 15 residues. Germline V lookup: CDR1 SEHNR, CDR2 FQNEAQ (reference sequence). In DNA, the CDR3 is TGTGCCAGCAGCCCTCGACAGGGAACGAACACTGAAGCTTTCTTT. Translating gives CASSPRQGTNTEAFF.

This chain uses TRBV10-1 with TRBJ2-1; 9 bases fit TRBD1. The CDR3 runs 13 residues. The J segment lost 9 bases and the V segment lost 10 bases, leaving 10 bases of the junction unmatched. Looked up from germline, CDR1 is WNHNN and CDR2 is SYGVQD (reference sequence). The CDR3 coding sequence is TGCGCCACGAAAGGGACAGGGACGGGTGAGCAGTTCTTC. It specifies CATKGTGTGEQFF.

J is TRBJ2-7 and V is TRBV10-3; D possibly corresponds to TRBD2 (5 bases). V lost 3 bases and J 9 bases, leaving 18 bases between the germline ends. The germline CDR1 and CDR2 sequences are ENHRY and SYGVKD. The CDR3 totals 14 residues. Here the CDR3 DNA reads TGTGCCATCAGTGAAAATACTAGAAGTCGGGGGCAGTACTTC. Protein sequence: CAISENTRSRGQYF.

V is TRBV19 and J is TRBJ2-7; TRBD2 matches at 13 bases. Germline assignment: CDR1 LNHDA and CDR2 SQIVND (reference sequence). J lost 5 bases, V lost 4 bases, and 11 bases had no gene match. The CDR3 has 17 amino acids. CDR3 sequence (DNA): TGTGCCAGTAGTACTGGACTAGCGGGGGCAGGCGGGGACGAGCAGTACTTC. This gives the protein CASSTGLAGAGGDEQYF.